Here is one T cell receptor beta chain with its context. Its cognate antigen is unknown. TCRdb reprocessed the 5' RACE reads via MiXCR and lists one record per CDR3 protein. The data show some 700,000 distinct CDR3 sequences, 19% seen once. Germline assignment: CDR1 ENHRY and CDR2 SYGVKD. V lost 10 bases to trimming and J lost 3 bases; unmatched junction nucleotides: 7. There are 14 residues in the CDR3. These data are taken from a study of CD8 T cells in ankylosing spondylitis. The study's findings and limits: It appeared that ankylosing spondylitis blood was characterized by a TCR beta motif of several highly homologous variants.

The genes are TRBV10-3 and TRBJ2-5; 11 bases align to TRBD2. Sequenced material: blood, either unsorted or a sorted T cell fraction (not recorded which). The source of this sequence is a male donor with ankylosing spondylitis. CDR3 loop: CATGTSGWEETQYF. The DNA of the CDR3 is TGTGCCACCGGGACTAGCGGATGGGAAGAGACCCAGTACTTC.